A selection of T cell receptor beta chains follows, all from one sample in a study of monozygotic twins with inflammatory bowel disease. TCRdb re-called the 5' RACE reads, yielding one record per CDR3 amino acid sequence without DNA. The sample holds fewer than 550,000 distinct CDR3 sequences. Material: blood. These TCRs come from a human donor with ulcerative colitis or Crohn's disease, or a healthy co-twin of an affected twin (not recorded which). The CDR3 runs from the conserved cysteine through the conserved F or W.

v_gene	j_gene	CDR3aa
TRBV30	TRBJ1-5	CAWSHRPLILYSNQPQHF
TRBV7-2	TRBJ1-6	CAGGTAFNSPLHF
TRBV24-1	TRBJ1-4	CATSEGTRSAATNEKLFF
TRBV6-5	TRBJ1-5	CASSKRGGQPQHF
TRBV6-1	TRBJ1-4	CASSREGASTNEKLFF
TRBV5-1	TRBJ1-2	CASSGGGGVSNYGYTF
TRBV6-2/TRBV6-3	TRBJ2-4	CATRRLSGDIQYF
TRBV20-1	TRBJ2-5	CSALSDRDAAQETQYF
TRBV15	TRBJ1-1	CATSRDLELAEAFF
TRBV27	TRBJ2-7	CASSLSASGNPYEQYF
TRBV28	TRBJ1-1	CASSFKGPRTEAFF
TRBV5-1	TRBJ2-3	CASSLGQGRADTQYF
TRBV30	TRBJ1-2	CAWRHGQIYGYTF
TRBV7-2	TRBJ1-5	CASGVGQSNQPQHF
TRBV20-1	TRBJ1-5	CSAIDREYSNQPQHF